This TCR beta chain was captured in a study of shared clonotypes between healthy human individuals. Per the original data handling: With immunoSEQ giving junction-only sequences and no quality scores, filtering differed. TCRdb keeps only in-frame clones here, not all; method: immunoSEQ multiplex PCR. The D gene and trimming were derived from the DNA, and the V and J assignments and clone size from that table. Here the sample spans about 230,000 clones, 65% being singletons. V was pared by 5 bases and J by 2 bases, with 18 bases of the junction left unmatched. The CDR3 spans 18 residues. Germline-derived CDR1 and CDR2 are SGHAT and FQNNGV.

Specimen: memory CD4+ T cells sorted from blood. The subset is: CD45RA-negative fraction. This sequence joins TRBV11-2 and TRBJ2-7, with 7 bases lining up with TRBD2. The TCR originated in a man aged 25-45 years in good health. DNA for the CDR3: TGTGCCAGCAGCCCTGTTAATCGCCCCCGCGGGAGCCCCTACGAGCAGTACTTC. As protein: CASSPVNRPRGSPYEQYF.